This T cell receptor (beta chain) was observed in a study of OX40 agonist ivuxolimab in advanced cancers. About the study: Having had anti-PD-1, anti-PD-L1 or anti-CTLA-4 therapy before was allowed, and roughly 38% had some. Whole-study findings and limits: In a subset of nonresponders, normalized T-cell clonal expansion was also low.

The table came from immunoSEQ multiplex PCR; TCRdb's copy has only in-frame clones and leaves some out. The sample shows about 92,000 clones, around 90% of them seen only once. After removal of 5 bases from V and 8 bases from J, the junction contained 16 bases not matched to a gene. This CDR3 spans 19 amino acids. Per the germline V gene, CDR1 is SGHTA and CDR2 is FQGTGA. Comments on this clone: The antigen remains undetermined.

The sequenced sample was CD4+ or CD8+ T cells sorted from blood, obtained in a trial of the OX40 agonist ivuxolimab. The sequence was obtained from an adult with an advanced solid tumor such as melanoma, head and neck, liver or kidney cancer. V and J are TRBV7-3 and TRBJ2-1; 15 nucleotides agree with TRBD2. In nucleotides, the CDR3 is TGTGCCAGCAGCAACCAGAGGACTAGCGGGAGGGCATCGGTATATGAGCAGTTCTTC. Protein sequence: CASSNQRTSGRASVYEQFF. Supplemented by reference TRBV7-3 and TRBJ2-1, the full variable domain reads GAGVSQTPSNKVTEKGKYVELRCDPISGHTALYWYRQSLGQGPEFLIYFQGTGAADDSGLPNDRFFAVRPEGSVSTLKIQRTERGDSAVYLCASSNQRTSGRASVYEQFFGPGTRLTVL.